Below are 5 T cell receptor beta chains sequenced from a single sample in a study of radiation and T cells in renal cell carcinoma. Clones were sequenced by immunoSEQ multiplex PCR, and TCRdb holds only the in-frame ones, with some missing. The data contain roughly 100,000 clones, around 88% of them seen just once; the ten biggest clones take up almost 8%. The time point is: baseline pretreatment blood. Sample treatment: 15 Gy SBRT to primary tumor, nephrectomy 4 weeks later. Specimen: blood, collected from a patient whose treatment included radiotherapy and nephrectomy. The receptors here all came from a man in his forties or fifties with renal cell carcinoma.

The CDR3 DNA reads as TGTGCCAGCAGAGAAAAACCGGGACAGAGACACTCTGGGGCCAACGTCCTGACTTTC. Encoded protein: CASREKPGQRHSGANVLTF. The chain joins TRBV5-4 to TRBJ2-6; TRBD1 agrees at 7 bases. The CDR3 consists of 19 residues. V was pared by 5 bases and J by 0 bases, with 14 bases of the junction left unmatched. From germline, CDR1 is SGHNT and CDR2 YYREEE (reference sequence).

The chain has TRBV18 and TRBJ1-1, with TRBD1 identical over 8 bases. V shed 4 bases, J shed 5 bases, and the junction held 9 bases outside the gene matches. Germline-derived CDR1 and CDR2 are KGHSH and LQKENI. The CDR3 has 15 amino acids. CDR3 protein: CASSHGQGADTEAFF. The CDR3 DNA follows: TGTGCCAGCTCACACGGTCAGGGGGCAGATACTGAAGCTTTCTTT.

The rearrangement uses TRBV6-5 and TRBJ1-1; D possibly corresponds to TRBD1 (6 bases). V was clipped by 5 bases and J by 3 bases, with 13 bases between them. Per germline, CDR1 MNHEY and CDR2 SVGAGI. CDR3 length: 14 residues. The CDR3 region has the DNA TGTGCCAGCAGTCGGGGGGCTAGTGACACTGAAGCTTTCTTT. Its translation: CASSRGASDTEAFF.

By share, this clone ranks as large. Other nucleotide sequences in the sample specify the same CDR3. The chain employs TRBV5-1 and TRBJ2-1; D uncertain. The germline CDR1 and CDR2 sequences are SGHRS and YFSETQ. The ends were cut back, 0 bases at V and 6 bases at J, with 4 bases in the middle. The length of the CDR3 is 12 residues. CDR3 bases: TGCGCCAGCAGCTTGGACTCCAATGAGCAGTTCTTC. It codes for CASSLDSNEQFF.

This chain connects TRBV18 to TRBJ1-1, with 7 nucleotides matching TRBD1. CDR3 length: 15 residues. V was clipped by 2 bases and J by 6 bases; unmatched bases: 9. CDR1 is KGHSH and CDR2 is LQKENI in the germline V gene. CDR3: CASSPGGGQLAEAFF. CDR3 nucleotide sequence: TGTGCCAGCTCACCAGGAGGGGGCCAACTGGCTGAAGCTTTCTTT. Full variable domain (missing parts from reference TRBV18 and TRBJ1-1): NAGVMQNPRHLVRRRGQEARLRCSPMKGHSHVYWYRQLPEEGLKFMVYLQKENIIDESGMPKERFSAEFPKEGPSILRIQQVVRGDSAAYFCASSPGGGQLAEAFFGQGTRLTVV.